This T cell receptor beta chain was identified during a study of T cell responses to AZD1222 COVID-19 vaccine. Assay used: immunoSEQ multiplex PCR; TCRdb lists only in-frame clones, some missing. The sample shows approximately 140,000 clones, about 92% of them seen only once. Germline assignment: CDR1 KGHSY and CDR2 FQNENV. The CDR3 is made up of 14 amino acids. The V and J ends lost 7 bases and 0 bases respectively, with 10 bases between them. Study-wide results and limits: Just a handful of AZD1222 recipients tested seropositive at baseline.

Turning to this clone: Its cognate antigen is unknown.

This chain links TRBV16 with TRBJ1-3; maybe TRBD1 (5 bases). Here the sequenced sample was peripheral blood, taken 28 days after the second AZD1222 dose. The TCR was taken from an adult who received the AZD1222 COVID-19 vaccine. The CDR3 loop reads CASKQVRSGNTIYF. In DNA form, the CDR3 reads TGTGCCAGCAAACAGGTCCGCTCTGGAAACACCATATATTTT.